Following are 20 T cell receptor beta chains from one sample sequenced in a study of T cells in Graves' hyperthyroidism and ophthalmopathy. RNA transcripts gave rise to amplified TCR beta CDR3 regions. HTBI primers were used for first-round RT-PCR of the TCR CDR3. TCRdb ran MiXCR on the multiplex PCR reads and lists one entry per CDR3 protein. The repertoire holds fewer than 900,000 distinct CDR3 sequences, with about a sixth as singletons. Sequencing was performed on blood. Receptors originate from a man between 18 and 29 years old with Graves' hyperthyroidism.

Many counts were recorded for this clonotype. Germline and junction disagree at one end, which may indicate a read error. CDR3 region: CASSEERKDSPLHF. CDR3 DNA sequence: TGTGCCAGCAGCGAAGAAAGGAAGGATTCACCCCTCCACTTT. V is TRBV2 and J is TRBJ1-6; D ambiguous. This CDR3 is 14 amino acids long. CDR1 is SNHLY and CDR2 is FYNNEI in the germline V gene.

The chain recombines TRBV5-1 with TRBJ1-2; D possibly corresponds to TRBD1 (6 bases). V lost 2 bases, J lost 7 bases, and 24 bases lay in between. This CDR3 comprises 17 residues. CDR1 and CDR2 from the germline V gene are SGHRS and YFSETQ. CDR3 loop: CASSLSGTTHNRGGYTF. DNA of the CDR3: TGCGCCAGCAGCTTATCCGGGACAACTCACAATCGGGGTGGCTACACCTTC.

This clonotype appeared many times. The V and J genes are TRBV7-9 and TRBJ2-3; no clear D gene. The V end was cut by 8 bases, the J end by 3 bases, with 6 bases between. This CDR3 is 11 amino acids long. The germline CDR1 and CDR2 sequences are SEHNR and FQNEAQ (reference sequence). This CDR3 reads CASPTTDTQYF. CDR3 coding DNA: TGTGCCAGCCCCACTACAGATACGCAGTATTTT.

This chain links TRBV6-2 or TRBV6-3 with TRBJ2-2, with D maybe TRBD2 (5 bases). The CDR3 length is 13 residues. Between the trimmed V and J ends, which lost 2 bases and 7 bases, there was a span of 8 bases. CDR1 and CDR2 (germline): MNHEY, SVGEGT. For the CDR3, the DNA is TGTGCCAGCAGTTACGGTAGCGTCGGGGAGCTGTTTTTT. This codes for CASSYGSVGELFF.

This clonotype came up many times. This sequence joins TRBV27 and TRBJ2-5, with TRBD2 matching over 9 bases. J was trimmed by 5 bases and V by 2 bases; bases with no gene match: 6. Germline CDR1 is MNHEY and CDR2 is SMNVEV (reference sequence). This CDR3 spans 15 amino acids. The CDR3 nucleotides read TGTGCCAGCAGTTTAGGTAGCGGGAGTCATGAGACCCAGTACTTC. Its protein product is CASSLGSGSHETQYF.

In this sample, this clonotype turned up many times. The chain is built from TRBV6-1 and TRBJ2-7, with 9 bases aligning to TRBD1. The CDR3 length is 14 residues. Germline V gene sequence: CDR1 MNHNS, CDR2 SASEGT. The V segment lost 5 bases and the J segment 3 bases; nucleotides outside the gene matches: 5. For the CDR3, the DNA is TGTGCCAGCAGTCAACCGGGACAGGGCTACGAGCAGTACTTC. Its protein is CASSQPGQGYEQYF.

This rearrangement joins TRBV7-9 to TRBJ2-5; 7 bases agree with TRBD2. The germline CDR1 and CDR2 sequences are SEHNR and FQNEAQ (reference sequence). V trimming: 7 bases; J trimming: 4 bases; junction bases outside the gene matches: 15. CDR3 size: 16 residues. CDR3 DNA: TGTGCCAGCACCCATCCAGCGGGGTTTCCCTCAGAGACCCAGTACTTC. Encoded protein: CASTHPAGFPSETQYF.

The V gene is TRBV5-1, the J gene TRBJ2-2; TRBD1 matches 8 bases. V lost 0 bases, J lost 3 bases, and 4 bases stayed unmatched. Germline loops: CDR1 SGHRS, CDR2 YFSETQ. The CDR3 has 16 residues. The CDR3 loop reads CASSLGPDRDTGELFF. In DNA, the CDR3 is TGCGCCAGCAGCTTGGGTCCGGACAGGGACACCGGGGAGCTGTTTTTT.

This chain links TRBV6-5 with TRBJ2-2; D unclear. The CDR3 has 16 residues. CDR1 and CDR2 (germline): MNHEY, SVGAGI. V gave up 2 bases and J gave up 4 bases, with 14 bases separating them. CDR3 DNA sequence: TGTGCCAGCAGTTACGGGGTCATTGGGGTCACCGGGGAGCTGTTTTTT. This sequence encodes CASSYGVIGVTGELFF.

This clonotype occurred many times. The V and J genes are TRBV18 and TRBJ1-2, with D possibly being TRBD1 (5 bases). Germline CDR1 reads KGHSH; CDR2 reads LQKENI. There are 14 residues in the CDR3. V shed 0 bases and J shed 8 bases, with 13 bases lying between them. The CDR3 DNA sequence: TGTGCCAGCTCACCACCCGGCAGGGTGGGGGGCTACACCTTC. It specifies CASSPPGRVGGYTF.

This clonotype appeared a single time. CDR3 amino acids: CASSPSIAGGTGELFF. The CDR3, as DNA: TGTGCCAGCAGCCCATCAATAGCGGGAGGGACCGGGGAGCTGTTTTTT. V gene TRBV11-2 combines with J gene TRBJ2-2; 11 nucleotides align to TRBD2. The CDR3 sequence is 16 residues long. Germline lookup yields CDR1 SGHAT and CDR2 FQNNGV. V lost 5 bases and J lost 5; bases outside the gene matches: 7. Combining the CDR3 with reference TRBV11-2 and TRBJ2-2 gives the whole variable domain EAGVAQSPRYKIIEKRQSVAFWCNPISGHATLYWYQQILGQGPKLLIQFQNNGVVDDSQLPKDRFSAERLKGVDSTLKIQPAKLEDSAVYLCASSPSIAGGTGELFFGEGSRLTVL.

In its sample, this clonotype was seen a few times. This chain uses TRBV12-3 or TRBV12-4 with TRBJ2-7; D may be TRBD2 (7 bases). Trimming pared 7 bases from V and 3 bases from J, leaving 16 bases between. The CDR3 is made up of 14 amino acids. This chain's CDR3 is CASTRGGARYEQYF. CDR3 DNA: TGTGCCAGCACTAGGGGGGGAGCGCGCTACGAGCAGTACTTC.

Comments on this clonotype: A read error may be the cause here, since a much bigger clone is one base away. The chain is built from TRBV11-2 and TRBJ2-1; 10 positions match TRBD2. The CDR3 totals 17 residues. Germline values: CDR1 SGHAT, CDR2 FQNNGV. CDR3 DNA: TGTGCCAGCAGCTTAGTAGCGGCTAGCGGGAGCTGGGATGAGCGGTTCTTC. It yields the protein CASSLVAASGSWDERFF.

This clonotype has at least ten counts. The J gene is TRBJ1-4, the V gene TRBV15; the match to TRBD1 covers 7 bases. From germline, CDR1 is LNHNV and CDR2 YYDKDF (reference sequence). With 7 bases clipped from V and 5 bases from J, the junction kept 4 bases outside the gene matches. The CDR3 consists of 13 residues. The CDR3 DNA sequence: TGTGCCACCACCACGGGACAGAATGAAAAACTGTTTTTT. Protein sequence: CATTTGQNEKLFF.

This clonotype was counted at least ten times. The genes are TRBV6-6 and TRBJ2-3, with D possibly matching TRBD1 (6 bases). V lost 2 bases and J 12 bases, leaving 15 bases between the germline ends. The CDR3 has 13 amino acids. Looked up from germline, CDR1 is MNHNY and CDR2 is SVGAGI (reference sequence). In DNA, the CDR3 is TGTGCCAGCAGTTACACCCAGGACAGTCCACAGTATTTT. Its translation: CASSYTQDSPQYF.

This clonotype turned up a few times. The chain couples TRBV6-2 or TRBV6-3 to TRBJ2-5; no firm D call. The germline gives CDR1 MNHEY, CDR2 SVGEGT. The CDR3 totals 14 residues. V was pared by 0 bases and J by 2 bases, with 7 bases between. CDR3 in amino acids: CASSYSSQQETQYF. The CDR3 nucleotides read TGTGCCAGCAGTTACTCGAGTCAGCAAGAGACCCAGTACTTC.

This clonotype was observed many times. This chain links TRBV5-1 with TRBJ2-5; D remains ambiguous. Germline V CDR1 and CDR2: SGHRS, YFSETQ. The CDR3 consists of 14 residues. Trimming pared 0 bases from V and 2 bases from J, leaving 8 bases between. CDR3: CASSLEPEQETQYF. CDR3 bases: TGCGCCAGCAGCTTGGAGCCTGAACAAGAGACCCAGTACTTC.

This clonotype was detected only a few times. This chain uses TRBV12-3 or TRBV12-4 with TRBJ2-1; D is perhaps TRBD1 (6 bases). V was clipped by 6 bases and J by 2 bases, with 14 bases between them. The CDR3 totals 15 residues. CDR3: CASRDSDRTYNEQFF. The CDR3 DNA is TGTGCCAGCAGGGACTCGGACAGAACCTACAATGAGCAGTTCTTC.

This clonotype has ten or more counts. The CDR3 protein is CSVEDPSGGSTDTQYF. In nucleotides, the CDR3 is TGCAGCGTTGAAGATCCCAGCGGAGGGTCCACAGATACGCAGTATTTT. The chain links TRBV29-1 to TRBJ2-3, with D possibly matching TRBD2 (6 bases). V lost 0 bases and J 2 bases, leaving 15 bases between the germline ends. Germline CDR1 is SQVTM and CDR2 is ANQGSEA. This CDR3 comprises 16 residues.

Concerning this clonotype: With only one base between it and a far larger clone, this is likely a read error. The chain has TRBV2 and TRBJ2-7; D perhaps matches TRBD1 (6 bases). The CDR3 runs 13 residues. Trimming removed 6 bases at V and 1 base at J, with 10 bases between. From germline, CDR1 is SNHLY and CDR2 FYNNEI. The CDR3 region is CASRLQGSYEQYF. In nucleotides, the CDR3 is TGTGCCAGCAGGCTACAGGGTTCCTACGAGCAGTACTTC.